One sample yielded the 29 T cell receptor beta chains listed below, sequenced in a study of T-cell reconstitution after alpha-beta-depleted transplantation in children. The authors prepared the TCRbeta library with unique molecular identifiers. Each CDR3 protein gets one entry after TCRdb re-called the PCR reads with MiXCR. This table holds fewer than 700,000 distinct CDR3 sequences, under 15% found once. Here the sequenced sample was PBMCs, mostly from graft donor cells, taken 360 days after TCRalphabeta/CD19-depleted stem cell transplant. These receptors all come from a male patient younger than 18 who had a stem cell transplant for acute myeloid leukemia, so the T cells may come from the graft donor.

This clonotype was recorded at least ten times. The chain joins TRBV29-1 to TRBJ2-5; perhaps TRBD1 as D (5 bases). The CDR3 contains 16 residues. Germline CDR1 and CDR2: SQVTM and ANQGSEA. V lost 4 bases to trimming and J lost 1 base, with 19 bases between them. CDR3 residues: CSVGKDRRQLQETQYF. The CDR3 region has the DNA TGCAGCGTTGGAAAGGACCGACGACAGCTCCAAGAGACCCAGTACTTC. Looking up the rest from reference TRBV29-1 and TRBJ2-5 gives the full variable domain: SAVISQKPSRDICQRGTSLTIQCQVDSQVTMMFWYRQQPGQSLTLIATANQGSEATYESGFVIDKFPISRPNLTFSTLTVSNMSPEDSSIYLCSVGKDRRQLQETQYFGPGTRLLVL.

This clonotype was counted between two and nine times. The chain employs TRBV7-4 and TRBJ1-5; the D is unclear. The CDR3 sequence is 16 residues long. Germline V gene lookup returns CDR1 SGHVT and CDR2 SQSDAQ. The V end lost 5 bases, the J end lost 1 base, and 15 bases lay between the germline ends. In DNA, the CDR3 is TGTGCCAGCAGCCTCGACCCCGGCGAAAGCAATCAGCCCCAGCATTTT. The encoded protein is CASSLDPGESNQPQHF.

The CDR3 reads CASNSGGETQYF. CDR3 in DNA: TGCGCCAGCAATTCGGGAGGGGAGACCCAGTACTTC. V gene TRBV5-1 combines with J gene TRBJ2-5; 8 bases fit TRBD2. Germline V gives CDR1 SGHRS, CDR2 YFSETQ. Losses at the gene ends were 6 bases for V and 5 bases for J; bases not matched to a gene: 3. This CDR3 spans 12 amino acids.

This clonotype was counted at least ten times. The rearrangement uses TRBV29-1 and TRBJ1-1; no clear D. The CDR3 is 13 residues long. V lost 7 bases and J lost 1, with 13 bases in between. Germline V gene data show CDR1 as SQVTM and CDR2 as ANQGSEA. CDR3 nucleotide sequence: TGCAGCGGCGGGTACGGCGAGAACACTGAAGCTTTCTTT. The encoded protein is CSGGYGENTEAFF. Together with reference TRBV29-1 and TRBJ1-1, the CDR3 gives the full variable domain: SAVISQKPSRDICQRGTSLTIQCQVDSQVTMMFWYRQQPGQSLTLIATANQGSEATYESGFVIDKFPISRPNLTFSTLTVSNMSPEDSSIYLCSGGYGENTEAFFGQGTRLTVV.

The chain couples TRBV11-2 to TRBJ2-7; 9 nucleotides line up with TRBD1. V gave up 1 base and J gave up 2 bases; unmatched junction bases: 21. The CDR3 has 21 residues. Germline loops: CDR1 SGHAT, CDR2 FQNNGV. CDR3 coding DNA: TGTGCCAGCAGCTTAGCTCTGATACCGGGACAGGGAGCCCTCCTCGCCTACGAGCAGTACTTC. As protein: CASSLALIPGQGALLAYEQYF.

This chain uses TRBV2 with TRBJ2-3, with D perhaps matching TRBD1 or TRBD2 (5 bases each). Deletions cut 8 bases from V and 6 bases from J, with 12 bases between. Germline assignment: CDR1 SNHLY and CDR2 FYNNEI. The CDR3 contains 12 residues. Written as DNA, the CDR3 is TGTGCCAGCCGGGGCCCCAGCGATACGCAGTATTTT. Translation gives CASRGPSDTQYF.

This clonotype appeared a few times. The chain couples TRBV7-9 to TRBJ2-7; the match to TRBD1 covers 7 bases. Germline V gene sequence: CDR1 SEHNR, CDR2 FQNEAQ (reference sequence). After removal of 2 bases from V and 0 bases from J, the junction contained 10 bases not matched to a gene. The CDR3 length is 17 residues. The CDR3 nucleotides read TGTGCCAGCAGCTTAATTCGTACAGGGGTAAACTCCTACGAGCAGTACTTC. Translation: CASSLIRTGVNSYEQYF.

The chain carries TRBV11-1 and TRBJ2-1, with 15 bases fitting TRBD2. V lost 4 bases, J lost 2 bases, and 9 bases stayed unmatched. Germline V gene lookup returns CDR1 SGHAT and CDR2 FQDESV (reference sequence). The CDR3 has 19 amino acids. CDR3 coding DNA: TGTGCCAGCAGCTCCCAACGGACTAGCGGGAGGGCCCCCTACAATGAGCAGTTCTTC. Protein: CASSSQRTSGRAPYNEQFF.

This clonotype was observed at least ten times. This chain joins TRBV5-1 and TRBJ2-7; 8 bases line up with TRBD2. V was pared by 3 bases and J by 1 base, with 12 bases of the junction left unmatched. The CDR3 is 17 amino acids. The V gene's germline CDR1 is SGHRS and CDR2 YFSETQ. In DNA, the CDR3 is TGCGCCAGCAGCTATAGCCGGGAGGGTGTACCTTCCTACGAGCAGTACTTC. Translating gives CASSYSREGVPSYEQYF.

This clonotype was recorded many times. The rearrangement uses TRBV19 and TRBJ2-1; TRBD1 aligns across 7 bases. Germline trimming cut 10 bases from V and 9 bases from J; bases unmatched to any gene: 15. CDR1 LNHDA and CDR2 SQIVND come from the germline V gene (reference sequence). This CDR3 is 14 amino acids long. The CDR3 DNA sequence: TGTGCCACCCGGGACAGAGAAGGTTTCGGTGAGCAGTTCTTC. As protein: CATRDREGFGEQFF.

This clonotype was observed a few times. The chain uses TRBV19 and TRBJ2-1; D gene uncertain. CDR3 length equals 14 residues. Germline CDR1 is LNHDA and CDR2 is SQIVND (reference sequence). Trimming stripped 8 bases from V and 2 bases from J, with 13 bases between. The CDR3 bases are TGTGCCAGTGCGACCAGTGTTCCCTACAATGAGCAGTTCTTC. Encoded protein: CASATSVPYNEQFF. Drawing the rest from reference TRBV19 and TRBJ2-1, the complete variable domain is DGGITQSPKYLFRKEGQNVTLSCEQNLNHDAMYWYRQDPGQGLRLIYYSQIVNDFQKGDIAEGYSVSREKKESFPLTVTSAQKNPTAFYLCASATSVPYNEQFFGPGTRLTVL.

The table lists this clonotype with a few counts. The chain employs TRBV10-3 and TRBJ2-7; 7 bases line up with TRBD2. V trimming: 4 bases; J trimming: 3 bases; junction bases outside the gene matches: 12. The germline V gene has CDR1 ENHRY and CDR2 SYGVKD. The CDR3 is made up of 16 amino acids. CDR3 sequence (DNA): TGTGCCATCAGTGGCGTGAGGAATTCTAGCGGCTACGAGCAGTACTTC. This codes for CAISGVRNSSGYEQYF.

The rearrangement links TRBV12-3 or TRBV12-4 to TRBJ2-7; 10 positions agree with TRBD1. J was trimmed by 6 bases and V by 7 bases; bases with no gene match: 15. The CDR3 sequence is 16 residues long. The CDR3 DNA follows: TGTGCCAGCACCTACAGATCCGGGACAGGGGTACCCGAGCAGTACTTC. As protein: CASTYRSGTGVPEQYF.

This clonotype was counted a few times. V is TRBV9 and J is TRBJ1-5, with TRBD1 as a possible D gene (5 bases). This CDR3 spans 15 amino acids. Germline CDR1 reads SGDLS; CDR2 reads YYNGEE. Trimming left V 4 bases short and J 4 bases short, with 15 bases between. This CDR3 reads CASSPDGATNQPQHF. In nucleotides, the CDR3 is TGTGCCAGCAGCCCCGACGGGGCAACGAATCAGCCCCAGCATTTT.

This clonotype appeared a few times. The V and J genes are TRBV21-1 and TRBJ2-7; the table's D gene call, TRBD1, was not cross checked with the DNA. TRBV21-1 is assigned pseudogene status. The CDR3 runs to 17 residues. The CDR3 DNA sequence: TGTGCCAGCAGCGGTTGCGTGGCGGACAGGGGCGTTTACGAGCAGTACTTC. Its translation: CASSGCVADRGVYEQYF.

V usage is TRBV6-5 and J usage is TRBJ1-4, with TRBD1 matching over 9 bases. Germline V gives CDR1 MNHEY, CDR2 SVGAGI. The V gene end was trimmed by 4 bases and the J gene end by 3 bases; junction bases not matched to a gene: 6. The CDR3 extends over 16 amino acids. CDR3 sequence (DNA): TGTGCCAGCAGTTCCACTGACAGGGGGTCTAATGAAAAACTGTTTTTT. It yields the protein CASSSTDRGSNEKLFF.

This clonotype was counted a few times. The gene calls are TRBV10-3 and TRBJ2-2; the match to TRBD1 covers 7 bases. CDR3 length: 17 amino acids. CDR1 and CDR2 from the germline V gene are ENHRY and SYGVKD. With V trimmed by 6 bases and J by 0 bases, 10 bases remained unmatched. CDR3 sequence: CAISETRTGPNTGELFF. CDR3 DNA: TGTGCCATCAGCGAGACGAGGACAGGCCCGAACACCGGGGAGCTGTTTTTT.

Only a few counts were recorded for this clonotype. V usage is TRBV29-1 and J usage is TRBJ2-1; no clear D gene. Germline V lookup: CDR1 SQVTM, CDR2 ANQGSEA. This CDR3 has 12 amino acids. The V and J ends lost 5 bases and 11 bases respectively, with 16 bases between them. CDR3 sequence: CSVKVSVYKQFF. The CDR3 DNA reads TGCAGCGTTAAAGTTTCCGTATACAAGCAGTTCTTC.

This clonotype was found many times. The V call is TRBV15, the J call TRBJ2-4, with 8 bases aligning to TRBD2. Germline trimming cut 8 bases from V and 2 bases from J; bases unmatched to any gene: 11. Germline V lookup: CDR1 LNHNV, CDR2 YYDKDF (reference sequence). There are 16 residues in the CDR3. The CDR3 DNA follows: TGTGCCACCTCACATAGCGGGATTGGGACCAAAAACATTCAGTACTTC. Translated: CATSHSGIGTKNIQYF.

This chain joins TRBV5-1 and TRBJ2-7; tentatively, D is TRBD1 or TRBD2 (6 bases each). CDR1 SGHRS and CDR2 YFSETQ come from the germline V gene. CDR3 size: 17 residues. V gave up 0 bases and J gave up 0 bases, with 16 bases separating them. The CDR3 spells CASSLAGGGLASYEQYF. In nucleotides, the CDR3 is TGCGCCAGCAGCTTGGCCGGGGGCGGGCTGGCCTCCTACGAGCAGTACTTC.

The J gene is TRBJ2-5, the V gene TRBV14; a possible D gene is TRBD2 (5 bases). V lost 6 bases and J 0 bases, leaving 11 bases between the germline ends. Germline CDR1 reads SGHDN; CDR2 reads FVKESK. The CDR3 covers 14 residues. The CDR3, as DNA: TGTGCCAGCAGTCCTAGACTAAACCAAGAGACCCAGTACTTC. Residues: CASSPRLNQETQYF.

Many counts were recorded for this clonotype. The CDR3 protein is CASSYSGGRALNEQFF. The CDR3 DNA reads TGTGCCAGCAGTTACTCAGGCGGGAGGGCCTTGAATGAGCAGTTCTTC. The chain uses TRBV6-2 or TRBV6-3 and TRBJ2-1, with 9 bases matching TRBD2. CDR3 length: 16 amino acids. Germline loops: CDR1 MNHEY, CDR2 SVGEGT. The V and J ends lost 0 bases and 7 bases, in that order; junction bases with no gene match: 7.

The CDR3 loop is CSVGGGQGDQPQHF. The CDR3 bases are TGCAGCGTTGGGGGGGGGCAGGGGGATCAGCCCCAGCATTTT. The chain is built from TRBV29-1 and TRBJ1-5, with TRBD1 matching 7 bases. J was trimmed by 5 bases and V by 4 bases; bases with no gene match: 8. The CDR3 totals 14 residues. Germline CDR1 reads SQVTM; CDR2 reads ANQGSEA.

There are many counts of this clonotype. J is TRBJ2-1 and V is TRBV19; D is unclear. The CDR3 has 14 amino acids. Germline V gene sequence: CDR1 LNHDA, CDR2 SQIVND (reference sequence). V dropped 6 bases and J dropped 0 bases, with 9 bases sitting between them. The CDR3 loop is CASSSGISYNEQFF. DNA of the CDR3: TGTGCCAGTAGCTCAGGCATCTCCTACAATGAGCAGTTCTTC.

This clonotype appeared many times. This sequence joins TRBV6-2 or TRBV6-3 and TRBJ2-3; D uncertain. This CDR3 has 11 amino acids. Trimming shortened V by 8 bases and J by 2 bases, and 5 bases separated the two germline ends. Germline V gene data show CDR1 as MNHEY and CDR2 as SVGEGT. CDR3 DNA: TGTGCCAGCGCCGTCACAGATACGCAGTATTTT. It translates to CASAVTDTQYF.

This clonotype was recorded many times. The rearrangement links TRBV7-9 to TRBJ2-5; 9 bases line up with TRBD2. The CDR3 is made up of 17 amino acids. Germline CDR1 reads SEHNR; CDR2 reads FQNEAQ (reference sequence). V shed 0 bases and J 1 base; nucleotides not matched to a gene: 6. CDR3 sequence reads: CASSLATPGLAQETQYF. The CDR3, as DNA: TGTGCCAGCAGCTTAGCGACACCGGGACTAGCCCAAGAGACCCAGTACTTC.

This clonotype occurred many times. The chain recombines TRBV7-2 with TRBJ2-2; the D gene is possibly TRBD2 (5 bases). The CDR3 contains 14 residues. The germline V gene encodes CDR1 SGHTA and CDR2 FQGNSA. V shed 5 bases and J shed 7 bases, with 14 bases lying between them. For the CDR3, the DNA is TGTGCCAGCAGCACCAAACTAGGGCACGGGGAGCTGTTTTTT. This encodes CASSTKLGHGELFF.

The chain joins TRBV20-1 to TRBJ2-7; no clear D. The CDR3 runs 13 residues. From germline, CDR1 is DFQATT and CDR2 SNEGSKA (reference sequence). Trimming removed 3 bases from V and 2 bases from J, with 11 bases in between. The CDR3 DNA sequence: TGCAGTGCTAGGCTGAGGCTCCCCTACGAGCAGTACTTC. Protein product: CSARLRLPYEQYF.

This CDR3 reads CASSDRGREDTQYF. DNA of the CDR3: TGCGCCAGCAGTGATAGAGGGAGGGAGGATACGCAGTATTTT. This chain links TRBV10-2 with TRBJ2-3; 7 bases align to TRBD2. There are 14 residues in the CDR3. With V trimmed by 3 bases and J by 6 bases, 6 bases remained unmatched. Per germline, CDR1 WSHSY and CDR2 SAAADI.